Listed here are 27 T cell receptor beta chains from one sample, sequenced in a study of regulatory T cells in long-lasting Graves disease. The sample's time point: persistent/refractory GD, antithyroid drugs over 5 years with positive TRAb. TCR sequences were obtained from RNA taken from PBMCs. Arm-PCR with iRepertoire HTBI primers amplified the CDR3 regions for these TCR beta libraries. One entry per CDR3 protein results from TCRdb running MiXCR on the multiplex PCR reads. The data show 400,000 or so distinct CDR3 sequences, around 20% seen once. This material consisted of peripheral blood mononuclear cells (PBMCs), taken when the disease was refractory, from a patient treated with antithyroid drugs. Receptors originate from a female donor with Graves disease.

This clonotype was seen ten or more times. The genes are TRBV6-1 and TRBJ2-7, with unresolved D. The CDR3 covers 14 residues. V lost 4 bases and J lost 2, with 12 bases in between. Germline CDR1 MNHNS, CDR2 SASEGT. CDR3 protein: CASSASFLTYEQYF. CDR3 coding DNA: TGTGCCAGCAGTGCCTCATTTTTAACCTACGAGCAGTACTTC.

This clonotype was counted a few times. The chain employs TRBV12-3 or TRBV12-4 and TRBJ1-1, with D uncertain. The V and J ends lost 6 bases and 1 base respectively, with 9 bases between them. The CDR3 extends over 13 amino acids. Here the CDR3 DNA reads TGTGCCAGCAGCCGCGCACCGAACACTGAAGCTTTCTTT. Residues: CASSRAPNTEAFF.

The V and J genes are TRBV7-2 and TRBJ2-7, with TRBD1 identical over 9 bases. CDR3 size: 15 residues. V gave up 1 base and J gave up 6 bases; unmatched junction bases: 7. Germline V gene data show CDR1 as SGHTA and CDR2 as FQGNSA. The CDR3: CASSLEPNRGREQYF. The CDR3 nucleotides are TGTGCCAGCAGCTTAGAGCCAAACAGGGGGCGCGAGCAGTACTTC. The whole variable domain, remainder taken from reference TRBV7-2 and TRBJ2-7, is GAGVSQSPSNKVTEKGKDVELRCDPISGHTALYWYRQSLGQGLEFLIYFQGNSAPDKSGLPSDRFSAERTGGSVSTLTIQRTQQEDSAVYLCASSLEPNRGREQYFGPGTRLTVT.

This clonotype was observed a few times. The chain couples TRBV3-1 to TRBJ2-2, with D perhaps matching TRBD1 (5 bases). Trimming stripped 0 bases from V and 3 bases from J, with 11 bases between. CDR1 and CDR2 (germline): LGHDT, YNNKEL (reference sequence). This CDR3 comprises 16 residues. The CDR3 coding sequence is TGTGCCAGCAGCCAAGAAATCCAGGGCCACACCGGGGAGCTGTTTTTT. Its translation is CASSQEIQGHTGELFF. Drawing the rest from reference TRBV3-1 and TRBJ2-2, the complete variable domain is DTAVSQTPKYLVTQMGNDKSIKCEQNLGHDTMYWYKQDSKKFLKIMFSYNNKELIINETVPNRFSPKSPDKAHLNLHINSLELGDSAVYFCASSQEIQGHTGELFFGEGSRLTVL.

This chain joins TRBV7-2 and TRBJ2-4; the match to TRBD2 covers 7 bases. The CDR3 extends over 15 amino acids. V shed 1 base, J shed 7 bases, and the junction held 7 bases outside the gene matches. Germline CDR1 SGHTA, CDR2 FQGNSA. CDR3 coding DNA: TGTGCCAGCAGCTTAGTGGGGGGGGTTGGTAACATTCAGTACTTC. Translated, it gives CASSLVGGVGNIQYF.

This clonotype came up a few times. The genes are TRBV5-1 and TRBJ1-5; no definite D call. V was clipped by 0 bases and J by 6 bases, with 7 bases between them. The CDR3 contains 13 residues. Germline V gene sequence: CDR1 SGHRS, CDR2 YFSETQ. For the CDR3, the DNA is TGCGCCAGCAGCTTGGGTGCAGGTCAGCCCCAGCATTTT. It specifies CASSLGAGQPQHF.

The table lists this clonotype with a few counts. The chain links TRBV7-2 to TRBJ2-7; 8 bases align to TRBD2. Germline CDR1 SGHTA, CDR2 FQGNSA. Trimming cost V 2 bases and J 3 bases; bases outside gene matches: 3. CDR3 size: 14 residues. The CDR3 bases are TGTGCCAGCAGCTTACAGCGGGGGTACTACGAGCAGTACTTC. As protein: CASSLQRGYYEQYF.

With regard to this clonotype: Since a much larger clone is just one base distant, this may be a read error. CDR3 DNA: TGTGCCAGCAGCTTAGCCCGGGACTCTCAGTTC. Translating it yields CASSLARDSQF. The chain has TRBV11-2 and TRBJ2-7; the D gene is possibly TRBD2 (6 bases). The CDR3 covers 11 residues. Germline V CDR1 and CDR2: SGHAT, FQNNGV.

This clonotype appeared many times. The CDR3 sequence: CASRKGPGTPNEQYF. CDR3 sequence (DNA): TGTGCCAGCAGGAAGGGACCGGGCACCCCTAACGAGCAGTACTTC. The V and J genes are TRBV2 and TRBJ2-7, with D perhaps being TRBD1 or TRBD2 (5 bases each). The CDR3 contains 15 residues. Trimming stripped 6 bases from V and 5 bases from J, with 20 bases between. Germline-derived CDR1 and CDR2 are SNHLY and FYNNEI.

This clonotype has a handful of counts. The chain has TRBV18 and TRBJ2-7; 10 bases line up with TRBD1. The V gene's germline CDR1 is KGHSH and CDR2 LQKENI. The CDR3 sequence is 15 residues long. The V segment lost 6 bases and the J segment 2 bases; nucleotides outside the gene matches: 7. CDR3: CASSLGQGVTYEQYF. Written as DNA, the CDR3 is TGTGCCAGCTCCTTAGGACAGGGGGTAACCTACGAGCAGTACTTC.

In this sample, this clonotype turned up a few times. The chain combines TRBV7-9 with TRBJ1-5, with 8 nucleotides matching TRBD1. CDR3 length: 16 residues. From germline, CDR1 is SEHNR and CDR2 FQNEAQ (reference sequence). V trimming: 5 bases; J trimming: 3 bases; junction bases outside the gene matches: 9. CDR3 in DNA: TGTGCCAGCAGCCTAGATAACAGGGGGGACAATCAGCCCCAGCATTTT. Residues: CASSLDNRGDNQPQHF.

This clonotype was observed a handful of times. This chain joins TRBV7-9 and TRBJ2-3; no definite D call. The germline gives CDR1 SEHNR, CDR2 FQNEAQ (reference sequence). This CDR3 is built from 13 residues. Trimming stripped 4 bases from V and 4 bases from J, with 9 bases between. CDR3 DNA: TGTGCCAGCAGCTCCTCAGCTGCAGATACGCAGTATTTT. As protein: CASSSSAADTQYF.

This chain connects TRBV19 to TRBJ2-6, with D hard to call. V was cut by 6 bases and J by 0 bases, with 6 bases left in between. In germline, CDR1 is LNHDA, CDR2 SQIVND (reference sequence). The CDR3 consists of 14 residues. CDR3 amino acids: CASRQLSGANVLTF. Here the CDR3 DNA reads TGTGCCAGTAGGCAGCTCTCTGGGGCCAACGTCCTGACTTTC.

With regard to this clonotype: This sequence may be a read error, since a much larger clone differs from it by one base. The rearrangement links TRBV11-2 to TRBJ1-5; 7 positions match TRBD1. V lost 4 bases to trimming and J lost 3 bases; unmatched junction nucleotides: 3. This CDR3 region has 14 residues. Germline V gives CDR1 SGHAT, CDR2 FQNNGV. DNA for the CDR3: TGTGCCAGCAGCTCGGGACAGACCAATCAGCCCCAGCATTTT. It translates to CASSSGQTNQPQHF.

This clonotype has more than one count but fewer than ten. The CDR3 DNA follows: TGTGCCAGCAGCCCCGACAGGGAGGCCTATGGCTACACCTTC. Translated: CASSPDREAYGYTF. This chain connects TRBV7-2 to TRBJ1-2, with TRBD1 matching over 7 bases. The CDR3 consists of 14 residues. V dropped 5 bases and J dropped 4; count of bases not matched to a gene: 7. Germline V gene sequence: CDR1 SGHTA, CDR2 FQGNSA.

The V and J genes are TRBV7-2 and TRBJ2-1, with 14 nucleotides matching TRBD2. Germline V gives CDR1 SGHTA, CDR2 FQGNSA. This CDR3 is built from 15 residues. Unmatched junction bases numbered 6, after V lost 5 bases and J lost 9 bases. In DNA form, the CDR3 reads TGTGCCAGCAGCAAGGGACTAGCGGGAGTGAGTGAGCAGTTCTTC. This encodes CASSKGLAGVSEQFF.

This sequence joins TRBV12-3 or TRBV12-4 and TRBJ2-2; D uncertain. The CDR3 is made up of 17 amino acids. V was trimmed by 1 base and J by 2 bases, leaving 14 bases between them. The CDR3 nucleotides read TGTGCCAGCAGTTTAGGGCCCAGCTCTGAAAACACCGGGGAGCTGTTTTTT. Protein sequence: CASSLGPSSENTGELFF.

This clonotype occurred many times. CDR3 protein: CASSLGQAGETQYF. The CDR3 coding sequence is TGTGCCAGCAGCTTAGGACAGGCGGGGGAGACCCAGTACTTC. The chain couples TRBV7-2 to TRBJ2-5; D might be TRBD1 or TRBD2, each matching 6 bases. Germline lookup yields CDR1 SGHTA and CDR2 FQGNSA. The ends were cut back, 1 base at V and 5 bases at J, with 11 bases in the middle. This CDR3 is 14 amino acids long.

This clonotype has a count of ten or more. The chain's CDR3 is CASTSSGSTETQYF. CDR3 DNA: TGTGCCAGCACCAGTAGCGGGAGCACGGAGACCCAGTACTTC. The chain recombines TRBV12-3 or TRBV12-4 with TRBJ2-5; 9 positions match TRBD2. There are 14 residues in the CDR3. Trimming cost V 7 bases and J 5 bases; bases outside gene matches: 8.

A few counts support this clonotype. The CDR3 nucleotides read TGTGCCAGCAGTTTGGCTAGCGGGGGGTTTGCCAAAAACATTCAGTACTTC. Translating gives CASSLASGGFAKNIQYF. The chain recombines TRBV12-3 or TRBV12-4 with TRBJ2-4, with TRBD2 identical over 11 bases. V trimming: 3 bases; J trimming: 1 base; junction bases outside the gene matches: 5. The CDR3 has 17 residues.

This clonotype was seen ten or more times. This chain links TRBV20-1 with TRBJ2-7; 10 bases are a match to TRBD1. This CDR3 is 16 amino acids long. CDR1 is DFQATT, CDR2 SNEGSKA, per germline (reference sequence). Trimming removed 0 bases from V and 4 bases from J; junction bases left unmatched: 9. The CDR3 sequence is CSAREMGRTGGYEQYF. CDR3 nucleotides: TGCAGTGCTAGAGAGATGGGGCGGACAGGGGGATACGAGCAGTACTTC.

This clonotype occurred many times. The chain is built from TRBV27 and TRBJ1-2; TRBD1 aligns across 9 bases. This CDR3 comprises 15 residues. Germline CDR1 and CDR2: MNHEY and SMNVEV (reference sequence). The J segment lost 5 bases and the V segment lost 2 bases, leaving 6 bases of the junction unmatched. CDR3 amino acids: CASSLTGTGRYGYTF. The CDR3 DNA follows: TGTGCCAGCAGTTTAACCGGGACAGGGCGATATGGCTACACCTTC.

Only one count was recorded for this clonotype. J is TRBJ2-5 and V is TRBV12-3 or TRBV12-4; D tentatively reads TRBD1 or TRBD2 (5 bases each). V shed 4 bases and J shed 4 bases, with 10 bases lying between them. The CDR3 has 13 amino acids. The CDR3 region has the DNA TGTGCCAGCAGTTGGCATGGGACAGAGACCCAGTACTTC. It encodes CASSWHGTETQYF.

The chain has TRBV20-1 and TRBJ1-1; D possibly corresponds to TRBD1 (5 bases). This CDR3 contains 11 residues. Germline CDR1 DFQATT, CDR2 SNEGSKA (reference sequence). V was clipped by 2 bases and J by 11 bases, with 12 bases between them. This CDR3 is CSARHQGWAFF. The CDR3 DNA sequence: TGCAGTGCTAGACACCAGGGATGGGCTTTCTTT.

This clonotype was detected many times. J is TRBJ2-7 and V is TRBV7-2, with TRBD2 matching 7 bases. In germline, CDR1 is SGHTA, CDR2 FQGNSA. This CDR3 region has 13 residues. J lost 4 bases, V lost 3 bases, and 3 bases had no gene match. This CDR3 reads CASSFPGGYEQYF. The CDR3 bases are TGTGCCAGCAGCTTCCCCGGGGGGTACGAGCAGTACTTC.

The rearrangement joins TRBV11-1 to TRBJ2-7; 8 bases are shared with TRBD2. The CDR3 has 14 residues. The germline V gene encodes CDR1 SGHAT and CDR2 FQDESV (reference sequence). V was clipped by 3 bases and J by 9 bases; unmatched bases: 10. In DNA, the CDR3 is TGTGCCAGCAGCTTGGAGGGAGCGGGAGTGCGGCAGTACTTC. It encodes CASSLEGAGVRQYF.

This clonotype was counted ten times or more. V gene TRBV24-1 combines with J gene TRBJ2-2; D not certain. This CDR3 is 14 amino acids long. V lost 7 bases and J 3 bases, leaving 11 bases between the germline ends. Germline V gene lookup returns CDR1 KGHDR and CDR2 SFDVKD. The chain's CDR3 is CATSPDKYTGELFF. DNA for the CDR3: TGTGCCACCAGCCCAGACAAGTACACCGGGGAGCTGTTTTTT.